The clone carrying this T cell receptor (beta chain) was seen at least ten times. Preparation of the TCRbeta library involved a method that used unique molecular identifiers. TCRdb fed the PCR reads into MiXCR, producing one record per CDR3 protein. The table has a few hundred thousand distinct CDR3 sequences, 9.9% seen once. The entry originates in a study of T-cell reconstitution after alpha-beta-depleted transplantation in children. V was pared by 2 bases and J by 6 bases, with 14 bases between. Germline loops: CDR1 SGHRS, CDR2 YFSETQ. The CDR3 covers 15 residues. The starting material was PBMCs from the stem cell graft donor, obtained from the stem cell graft. This chain connects TRBV5-1 to TRBJ1-4, with a possible D match to TRBD1 (5 bases). The source of this sequence is a human donor who donated a stem cell graft to a child with SCID. The CDR3 spells CASSFAGTIDEKLFF. The CDR3, as DNA: TGCGCCAGCAGCTTCGCCGGGACTATCGATGAAAAACTGTTTTTT.